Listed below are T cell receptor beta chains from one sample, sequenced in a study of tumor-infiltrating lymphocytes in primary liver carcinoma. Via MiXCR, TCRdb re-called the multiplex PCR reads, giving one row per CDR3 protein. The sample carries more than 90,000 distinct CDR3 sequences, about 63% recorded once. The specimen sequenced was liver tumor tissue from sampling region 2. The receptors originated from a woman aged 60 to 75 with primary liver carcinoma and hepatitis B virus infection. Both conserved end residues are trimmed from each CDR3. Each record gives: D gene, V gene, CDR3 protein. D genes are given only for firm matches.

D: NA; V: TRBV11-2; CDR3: ASSLTHGRGYSGEQF
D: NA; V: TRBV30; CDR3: AWNVKGIPGRPPRANTGELF
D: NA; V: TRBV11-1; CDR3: ASSLRRGNYNEQF
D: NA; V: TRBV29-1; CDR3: SVEFASLQPQH
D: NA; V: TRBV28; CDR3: ASSLRGFSNQPQH
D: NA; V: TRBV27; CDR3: ASSPNTDTQY
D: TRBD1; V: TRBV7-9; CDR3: ASSLVPFRQGEDYT
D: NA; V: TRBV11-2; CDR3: DNSLTPTTFFNDEQF
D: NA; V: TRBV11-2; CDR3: TSSSSPSLGSEQY
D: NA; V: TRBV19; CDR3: ASAVTGGRGNTEAF
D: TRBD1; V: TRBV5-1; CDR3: ASSLEGQGIAETQY
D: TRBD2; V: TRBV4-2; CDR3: VSSQATSASYELY
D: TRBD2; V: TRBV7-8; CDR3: VGSPGISGLYEQF
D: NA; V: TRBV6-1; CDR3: SSSEATVGKLF
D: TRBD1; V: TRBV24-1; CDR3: AISVDRGFGYT
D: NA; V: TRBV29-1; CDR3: SAWRREYTEAF